Presented here are 4 T cell receptor beta chains from one specimen sequenced in a study of beta chain features in type 1 diabetes (dated by TCRdb to between 2017 and 2018). The library was made by the immunoSEQ multiplex PCR assay. The entire amount of isolated RNA was reverse transcribed using the High Capacity cDNA Reverse Transcription Kit, so the sequenced TCRB transcripts were expressed ones. Drawn from immuneACCESS, this table holds only the in-frame rearrangements with V and J called that TCRdb kept. Clones are partly lost; checked studies trace under half to an unresolved V gene and leave the rest unexplained. Here the sample has 38,000 or so clones; 55% to 70% occur a single time. The top ten clones comprise 2% of the sample. Input material: Tregs from blood. The sample's cell subset or site, from its label and the paper: regulatory CD4+ T cells. These receptors came from a young woman in good health.

This clone was observed a single time. The genes are TRBV29-1 and TRBJ2-3; perhaps TRBD1 as D (6 bases). The CDR3 has 13 residues. Germline assignment: CDR1 SQVTM and CDR2 ANQGSEA. V shed 3 bases and J shed 8 bases, with 15 bases lying between them. CDR3 nucleotides: TGCAGCGTTGATTCCCCGGGACAAGCTACGCAGTATTTT. Residues: CSVDSPGQATQYF.

The V and J genes are TRBV7-2 and TRBJ2-7; 8 bases are a match to TRBD2. Germline CDR1 is SGHTA and CDR2 is FQGNSA. V shed 2 bases, J shed 3 bases, and the junction held 6 bases outside the gene matches. The length of the CDR3 is 15 residues. The CDR3 reads CASSLRTSGIYEQYF. CDR3 nucleotides: TGTGCCAGCAGCTTACGCACTAGCGGAATCTACGAGCAGTACTTC.

The gene calls are TRBV4-2 and TRBJ2-1, with 7 bases that match TRBD2. With 1 base clipped from V and 10 bases from J, the junction kept 7 bases outside the gene matches. This CDR3 contains 14 residues. Per the germline V gene, CDR1 is LGHNA and CDR2 is YNFKEQ. For the CDR3, the DNA is TGTGCCAGCAGCCAAGTCGCGGGAGTAGGGGAGCAGTTCTTC. It encodes CASSQVAGVGEQFF.

As concerns this clone: A junction end diverges from the germline sequence, so it may reflect a read error. The chain combines TRBV18 with TRBJ2-1; 9 bases are a match to TRBD2. The CDR3 is made up of 17 amino acids. Germline assignment: CDR1 KGHSH and CDR2 LQKENI. The CDR3 region has the DNA TGTGCCGGCTCACCACCATTTAGCGGGGGTTCCTACAATGAGCAGTTCTTC. Its protein product is CAGSPPFSGGSYNEQFF.